These T cell receptor beta chains were read from a single sample in a study of shared clonotypes between healthy human individuals. This table comes from immunoSEQ multiplex PCR, and its TCRdb copy is limited to in-frame clones, with some not included. The sample has 1.6 million or so clones, less than 99% seen once. Source material: naive CD4+ T cells sorted from blood. The receptors derive from a man aged 30 to 45 in good health. Each CDR3 is given with its conserved first and last residue. A D gene is named only where the DNA matches it firmly. The size entry is marked missing in some rows and otherwise reads once, few, many or a size class.

D: .; size: once; V: TRBV28; J: TRBJ2-2; length: 14; CDR3: CASSLGQNTGELFF; DNA: TGTGCCAGCAGTTTAGGACAAAACACCGGGGAGCTGTTTTTT
D: .; size: .; V: TRBV2; J: TRBJ2-1; length: 15; CDR3: CASCLEGSSYNEQFF; DNA: TGTGCCAGCTGCCTGGAGGGAAGCTCCTACAATGAGCAGTTCTTC
D: .; size: .; V: TRBV30; J: TRBJ2-7; length: 14; CDR3: CAWRWGTQSYEQYF; DNA: TGTGCCTGGAGATGGGGCACCCAATCCTACGAGCAGTACTTC
D: .; size: .; V: TRBV7-9; J: TRBJ2-7; length: 17; CDR3: CASSQGGLAGVFHEQYF; DNA: TGTGCCAGCAGCCAGGGGGGGCTGGCAGGGGTTTTTCACGAGCAGTACTTC
D: .; size: .; V: TRBV7-8; J: TRBJ1-3; length: 12; CDR3: CASRGLGNTIYF; DNA: TGTGCCAGCAGGGGGCTTGGAAACACCATATATTTT
D: .; size: .; V: TRBV18; J: TRBJ2-2; length: 18; CDR3: CASSPRTSGFANTGELFF; DNA: TGTGCCAGCTCCCCAAGGACGTCGGGCTTCGCGAACACCGGGGAGCTGTTTTTT
D: .; size: .; V: TRBV15; J: TRBJ2-7; length: 17; CDR3: CATSRVVGAKSSYEQYF; DNA: TGTGCCACCAGCAGAGTTGTGGGGGCGAAGAGCTCCTACGAGCAGTACTTC
D: TRBD1; size: .; V: TRBV5-8; J: TRBJ1-4; length: 17; CDR3: CASSLGTGWITNEKLFF; DNA: TGTGCCAGCAGCTTGGGGACAGGGTGGATAACTAATGAAAAACTGTTTTTT
D: .; size: .; V: TRBV2; J: TRBJ1-2; length: 12; CDR3: CASSVNQDGYTF; DNA: TGTGCCAGCAGTGTTAACCAGGATGGCTACACCTTC
D: TRBD2; size: .; V: TRBV6-1; J: TRBJ2-1; length: 17; CDR3: CASSAILAGSSRFEQFF; DNA: TGTGCCAGCAGTGCGATACTAGCGGGATCCTCCCGGTTTGAGCAGTTCTTC
D: .; size: .; V: TRBV7-8; J: TRBJ1-2; length: 16; CDR3: CASSLSLGGGNYGYTF; DNA: TGTGCCAGCAGCTTAAGCCTGGGGGGAGGAAACTATGGCTACACCTTC
D: .; size: once; V: TRBV6-5; J: TRBJ2-1; length: 15; CDR3: CASSPPGIRHNEQFF; DNA: TGTGCCAGCAGTCCCCCGGGGATCCGACACAATGAGCAGTTCTTC
D: .; size: .; V: TRBV7-2; J: TRBJ2-1; length: 17; CDR3: CASSLGSTRASYNEQFF; DNA: TGTGCCAGCAGCTTAGGGTCGACTAGAGCCTCCTACAATGAGCAGTTCTTC
D: .; size: .; V: TRBV15; J: TRBJ2-2; length: 15; CDR3: CATRRDRPNTGELFF; DNA: TGTGCCACCAGGAGGGACCGCCCGAACACCGGGGAGCTGTTTTTT
D: TRBD2; size: .; V: TRBV28; J: TRBJ2-7; length: 13; CDR3: CASRGTSSYEQYF; DNA: TGTGCCAGCAGGGGGACTAGCTCCTACGAGCAGTACTTC
D: TRBD2; size: .; V: TRBV4-2; J: TRBJ2-7; length: 17; CDR3: CASSQGTDYAGEGEQYF; DNA: TGTGCCAGCAGCCAAGGTACAGACTACGCGGGAGAAGGCGAGCAGTACTTC
D: .; size: .; V: TRBV6-1; J: TRBJ2-5; length: 14; CDR3: CASTWGGTQETQYF; DNA: TGTGCCAGCACCTGGGGCGGGACCCAAGAGACCCAGTACTTC
D: .; size: once; V: TRBV7-2; J: TRBJ2-5; length: 16; CDR3: CASSLVRQKYQETQYF; DNA: TGTGCCAGCAGCTTAGTTAGACAGAAATACCAAGAGACCCAGTACTTC
D: .; size: .; V: TRBV7-9; J: TRBJ1-2; length: 15; CDR3: CASSWGTSGGYGYTF; DNA: TGTGCCAGCAGCTGGGGGACATCGGGTGGGTATGGCTACACCTTC
D: TRBD2; size: .; V: TRBV5-1; J: TRBJ2-7; length: 16; CDR3: CASSFRTSGTTYEQYF; DNA: TGCGCCAGCAGCTTCCGGACTAGCGGAACCACCTACGAGCAGTACTTC
D: .; size: .; V: TRBV11-2; J: TRBJ1-1; length: 13; CDR3: CASSQAGVRKAFF; DNA: TGTGCCAGCAGCCAAGCGGGGGTTAGGAAAGCTTTCTTT
D: .; size: .; V: TRBV2; J: TRBJ1-3; length: 14; CDR3: CASSEELGSNTIYF; DNA: TGTGCCAGCAGTGAAGAGCTGGGGTCAAACACCATATATTTT
D: .; size: .; V: TRBV2; J: TRBJ2-2; length: 14; CDR3: CASSETTYTGELFF; DNA: TGTGCCAGCAGTGAGACAACCTACACCGGGGAGCTGTTTTTT
D: .; size: once; V: TRBV10-3; J: TRBJ2-7; length: 16; CDR3: CASRGRGVAIAYEQYF; DNA: TGTGCCTCCAGGGGTAGGGGCGTGGCTATCGCCTACGAGCAGTACTTC
D: TRBD1; size: .; V: TRBV11-2; J: TRBJ2-5; length: 15; CDR3: CASSSPQGMAKTQYF; DNA: TGTGCCAGCAGCTCCCCACAGGGGATGGCGAAGACCCAGTACTTC
D: TRBD2; size: .; V: TRBV7-9; J: TRBJ2-2; length: 14; CDR3: CATRERERSGELFF; DNA: TGTGCCACGCGCGAGCGGGAAAGAAGTGGGGAGCTGTTTTTT
D: .; size: .; V: TRBV19; J: TRBJ2-1; length: 10; CDR3: CAAGYNEQFF; DNA: TGTGCCGCGGGATACAATGAGCAGTTCTTC
D: .; size: .; V: TRBV11-2; J: TRBJ1-1; length: 17; CDR3: CASSRGVDNRQNTEAFF; DNA: TGTGCCAGCAGCCGAGGCGTAGATAACAGGCAGAACACTGAAGCTTTCTTT
D: TRBD2; size: once; V: TRBV11-2; J: TRBJ2-7; length: 15; CDR3: CASSSIAGREYEQYF; DNA: TGTGCCAGCAGCTCAATAGCGGGACGAGAGTACGAGCAGTACTTC
D: TRBD1; size: .; V: TRBV7-8; J: TRBJ2-5; length: 15; CDR3: CASSLGIDRVDPQYF; DNA: TGTGCCAGCAGCTTAGGGATTGACAGGGTGGATCCCCAGTACTTC
D: .; size: .; V: TRBV7-7; J: TRBJ1-1; length: 18; CDR3: CASSLTVEGTTENTEAFF; DNA: TGTGCCAGCAGCTTGACTGTGGAGGGGACAACCGAGAACACTGAAGCTTTCTTT
D: .; size: .; V: TRBV6-5; J: TRBJ2-7; length: 16; CDR3: CASSYLGTSSSYEQYF; DNA: TGTGCCAGCAGTTACCTCGGGACTTCCAGCTCCTACGAGCAGTACTTC
D: TRBD2; size: .; V: TRBV10-1; J: TRBJ2-3; length: 14; CDR3: CASSWERGGDTQYF; DNA: TGCGCCAGCAGTTGGGAGCGGGGAGGGGATACGCAGTATTTT
D: .; size: .; V: TRBV28; J: TRBJ2-7; length: 13; CDR3: CASGQPWGYEQYF; DNA: TGTGCCAGCGGACAGCCCTGGGGCTACGAGCAGTACTTC
D: TRBD1; size: .; V: TRBV5-1; J: TRBJ2-3; length: 15; CDR3: CASSFQGARTDTQYF; DNA: TGCGCCAGCAGCTTCCAGGGGGCGCGTACAGATACGCAGTATTTT
D: .; size: .; V: TRBV5-8; J: TRBJ2-1; length: 14; CDR3: CASSLLSSYNEQFF; DNA: TGTGCCAGCAGCTTGCTGAGCTCCTACAATGAGCAGTTCTTC
D: .; size: .; V: TRBV9; J: TRBJ2-3; length: 15; CDR3: CASSGGGPYQDTQYF; DNA: TGTGCCAGCAGCGGGGGAGGCCCGTATCAGGATACGCAGTATTTT
D: .; size: once; V: TRBV11-3; J: TRBJ2-3; length: 15; CDR3: CASSLRTGGADTQYF; DNA: TGTGCCAGCAGCCTCCGGACCGGTGGCGCAGATACGCAGTATTTT
D: .; size: .; V: TRBV29-1; J: TRBJ2-3; length: 13; CDR3: CSVDEGGTDTQYF; DNA: TGCAGCGTTGATGAGGGGGGCACAGATACGCAGTATTTT
D: .; size: .; V: TRBV6-5; J: TRBJ1-2; length: 13; CDR3: CASSSRGRGGYTF; DNA: TGTGCCAGCAGTTCCAGGGGTAGGGGTGGCTACACCTTC
D: .; size: .; V: TRBV7-2; J: TRBJ2-2; length: 15; CDR3: CASSARVTETGELFF; DNA: TGTGCCAGCAGCGCCCGGGTAACGGAGACCGGGGAGCTGTTTTTT
D: TRBD2; size: .; V: TRBV19; J: TRBJ2-1; length: 15; CDR3: CASSPRTSGYNEQFF; DNA: TGTGCCAGTAGTCCCCGGACTAGCGGATACAATGAGCAGTTCTTC
D: TRBD2; size: .; V: TRBV2; J: TRBJ2-2; length: 17; CDR3: CASSEPTSGRNTGELFF; DNA: TGTGCCAGCAGTGAACCGACTAGCGGGAGGAACACCGGGGAGCTGTTTTTT
D: .; size: .; V: TRBV5-1; J: TRBJ2-3; length: 14; CDR3: CASRGAAGTDTQYF; DNA: TGCGCCAGCCGTGGGGCGGCGGGGACAGATACGCAGTATTTT
D: .; size: .; V: TRBV15; J: TRBJ1-2; length: 13; CDR3: CATSRGGGYGYTF; DNA: TGTGCCACCAGCAGAGGTGGGGGCTATGGCTACACCTTC
D: TRBD1; size: .; V: TRBV18; J: TRBJ1-4; length: 14; CDR3: CASSPSTGNEKLFF; DNA: TGTGCCAGCTCACCCTCGACAGGGAATGAAAAACTGTTTTTT
D: TRBD2; size: .; V: TRBV6-4; J: TRBJ2-7; length: 15; CDR3: CASSVRLAGPYEQYF; DNA: TGTGCCAGCAGTGTACGACTAGCGGGACCCTACGAGCAGTACTTC
D: .; size: .; V: TRBV2; J: TRBJ1-4; length: 14; CDR3: CASRSLIRTEKLFF; DNA: TGTGCCAGCAGGTCTTTGATCCGGACGGAAAAACTGTTTTTT
D: .; size: .; V: TRBV5-1; J: TRBJ2-7; length: 15; CDR3: CASSLEPAELFEQYF; DNA: TGCGCCAGCAGCTTGGAACCAGCGGAGTTATTCGAGCAGTACTTC
D: TRBD2; size: .; V: TRBV29-1; J: TRBJ2-1; length: 14; CDR3: CSVESTSGSDEQFF; DNA: TGCAGCGTTGAGTCGACTAGCGGGAGCGATGAGCAGTTCTTC
D: TRBD2; size: .; V: TRBV15; J: TRBJ2-1; length: 16; CDR3: CATSTTLAGWDNEQFF; DNA: TGTGCCACCAGCACAACGTTAGCGGGATGGGACAATGAGCAGTTCTTC
D: .; size: .; V: TRBV7-8; J: TRBJ2-6; length: 17; CDR3: CASIPTRVVSGANVLTF; DNA: TGTGCCAGCATCCCTACCCGGGTTGTCTCTGGGGCCAACGTCCTGACTTTC
D: .; size: .; V: TRBV19; J: TRBJ2-3; length: 14; CDR3: CASSLSGVGDTQYF; DNA: TGTGCCAGTAGCCTTAGCGGCGTCGGGGATACGCAGTATTTT
D: .; size: .; V: TRBV5-1; J: TRBJ1-1; length: 13; CDR3: CASSLGTGAEAFF; DNA: TGCGCCAGCAGCTTGGGAACAGGCGCTGAAGCTTTCTTT
D: TRBD2; size: .; V: TRBV5-1; J: TRBJ2-7; length: 16; CDR3: CASSPWLAGQSYEQYF; DNA: TGCGCCAGCAGCCCCTGGCTAGCGGGCCAGTCCTACGAGCAGTACTTC